This record looks at one T cell receptor beta chain sequence and its context. This table comes from immunoSEQ multiplex PCR, and its TCRdb copy is limited to in-frame clones, with some not included. The sample has some 60,000 clones; roughly 90% are singletons. This record comes from a study of T cell changes during pregnancy in multiple sclerosis. Germline V gene sequence: CDR1 SGHNT, CDR2 YYREEE (reference sequence). CDR3 size: 15 residues. V lost 4 bases and J lost 5, with 16 bases in between. The sequence derives from a female donor in good health, enrolled as a control in a pregnancy study. This sample comprised peripheral blood, obtained in the third trimester of pregnancy. This sequence joins TRBV5-4 and TRBJ2-1; D is perhaps TRBD1 (6 bases). The CDR3 sequence is CASSPETGWDNEQFF. For the CDR3, the DNA is TGTGCCAGCAGCCCCGAAACAGGGTGGGACAATGAGCAGTTCTTC.